This T cell receptor beta chain is from a study of Ad26.COV2.S vaccination and SARS-CoV-2 variants. Germline V gene sequence: CDR1 MDHEN, CDR2 SYDVKM. V dropped 6 bases and J dropped 0 bases, with 11 bases sitting between them. The CDR3 covers 14 residues. Clones were read by immunoSEQ multiplex PCR, and TCRdb kept only the in-frame ones, dropping some. The top ten clones hold 3% to 5% of a sample with 300,000 to 450,000 clones, about 90% of them seen once. The sequencing here drew on peripheral blood, taken after recovery from COVID-19. The rearrangement links TRBV28 to TRBJ1-2, with D hard to call. This TCR came from a human donor who had recovered from COVID-19. The CDR3 DNA is TGTGCCAGCAGCGCTTGGGATCCTAACTATGGCTACACCTTC. It translates to CASSAWDPNYGYTF.